This T cell receptor beta chain appears in the sequencing data of a study of T cells in localized non-small cell lung cancer. Germline CDR1 and CDR2: SGDLS and YYNGEE. The CDR3 is 12 residues long. With 6 bases removed from V and 2 bases from J, the gap between germline ends came to 8 bases. Findings and limits, study-wide: Sequencing was restricted to one tumor region; therefore, heterogeneity remains possible. Out of the top 100 tumor clones, a median approximately 57 were seen in adjacent lung. Compared with tumor, uninvolved adjacent lung displayed greater T cell clonality, ranking highest overall.

Comments on this clone: Its antigen is not known.

This table comes from immunoSEQ multiplex PCR, and its TCRdb copy is limited to in-frame clones, with some not included. This sample has about 1,500 clones; around a fifth occur once, and the top ten carry 6.5% to 8%. The sampled adjacent lung lay at least 2 cm from the tumor margin and showed no atypia. V and J are TRBV9 and TRBJ1-1, with D unresolved. This receptor was identified in a female donor aged 60 or older with stage I lung adenocarcinoma. Sequencing used normal lung tissue next to the tumor, obtained before any cancer treatment. The CDR3 loop is CASKKGNTEAFF. The CDR3 coding sequence is TGTGCCAGCAAGAAGGGAAACACTGAAGCTTTCTTT.